The 28 T cell receptor beta chains given below trace back to one sample, sequenced in a study of patients with pleural tuberculosis. MiXCR, applied by TCRdb to the reads, yields one record per CDR3 protein. The table lists 45,000 to 55,000 distinct CDR3 sequences, about 7.3% of them singletons. The source of these receptors is a human donor with pleural tuberculosis.

About this clonotype itself: A single base separates this from a much larger clone, so it may be a read error. The chain recombines TRBV6-2 or TRBV6-3 with TRBJ2-5, with D possibly TRBD2 on 6 matching bases. The CDR3 is 15 residues long. Germline V gives CDR1 MNHEY, CDR2 SVGEGT. V lost 4 bases, J lost 1 base, and 13 bases lay in between. The CDR3 protein is CASSCFGGPQETQYF. The CDR3 DNA reads as TGTGCCAGCAGTTGCTTCGGGGGACCCCAAGAGACCCAGTACTTC.

The sample holds many counts of this clonotype. The chain combines TRBV2 with TRBJ2-5, with unresolved D. The CDR3 spans 11 residues. Germline CDR1 is SNHLY and CDR2 is FYNNEI. V lost 6 bases and J lost 3, with 5 bases in between. The CDR3 DNA follows: TGTGCCAGCAGGCTTGAAGAGACCCAGTACTTC. It is translated as CASRLEETQYF.

This clonotype was found many times. The chain links TRBV4-1 to TRBJ1-1, with no clear D. This CDR3 comprises 14 residues. The V end was cut by 1 base, the J end by 5 bases, with 11 bases between. Germline values: CDR1 MGHRA, CDR2 YSYEKL. The CDR3 loop is CASSQVKGKTEAFF. CDR3 bases: TGCGCCAGCAGCCAAGTTAAAGGTAAAACTGAAGCTTTCTTT.

On this clonotype itself: A read error may explain this, as a much larger clone is one base away. CDR3 DNA sequence: TGCAGTACGGCAGGGGGCGCGGTCACTGAAGCTTTCTTT. This codes for CSTAGGAVTEAFF. The rearrangement links TRBV20-1 to TRBJ1-1; the match to TRBD1 covers 8 bases. CDR1 and CDR2 (germline): DFQATT, SNEGSKA (reference sequence). V gave up 8 bases and J gave up 4 bases; unmatched junction bases: 9. The CDR3 length is 13 residues.

This clonotype was seen only a few times. V and J are TRBV5-4 and TRBJ2-5, with 10 positions matching TRBD2. The length of the CDR3 is 15 residues. V dropped 1 base and J dropped 3; count of bases not matched to a gene: 3. Germline V gives CDR1 SGHNT, CDR2 YYREEE (reference sequence). CDR3 coding DNA: TGTGCCAGCAGCTTGACAGGACTAGCGGAAGAGACCCAGTACTTC. Translation gives CASSLTGLAEETQYF.

This clonotype occurred a few times. A much larger clone is a single base away; this may be a read error. The CDR3 carries no conserved terminal phenylalanine or tryptophan, so it likely arises from a read error. V is TRBV20-1 and J is TRBJ1-5, with D unresolved. Germline V gene lookup returns CDR1 DFQATT and CDR2 SNEGSKA (reference sequence). This CDR3 has 14 residues. Trimming removed 0 bases at V and 0 bases at J, with 6 bases between. The CDR3, as DNA: TGCAGTGCTAGAGAGGGAAGTAGCAATCAGCCCCAGCATCTT. Its translation is CSAREGSSNQPQHL.

This clonotype was counted many times. The rearrangement joins TRBV11-2 to TRBJ1-5, with TRBD1 matching 7 bases. This CDR3 region has 13 residues. Trimming cost V 4 bases and J 7 bases; bases outside gene matches: 4. Germline V CDR1 and CDR2: SGHAT, FQNNGV. The CDR3 coding sequence is TGTGCCAGCAGCTCACAGGGGCGCCAGCCCCAGCATTTT. Translating it yields CASSSQGRQPQHF.

The genes are TRBV2 and TRBJ2-5; 9 bases are a match to TRBD2. V trimming: 1 base; J trimming: 7 bases; junction bases outside the gene matches: 13. CDR1 and CDR2 from the germline V gene are SNHLY and FYNNEI. The CDR3 has 17 residues. Written as DNA, the CDR3 is TGTGCCAGCAGTGAAGGACTAGCGGCCTTCCTCCCAGGGACCCAGTACTTC. Translation: CASSEGLAAFLPGTQYF.

This clonotype was counted a few times. The J gene is TRBJ2-1, the V gene TRBV3-1; D not resolved. The length of the CDR3 is 13 residues. From germline, CDR1 is LGHDT and CDR2 YNNKEL (reference sequence). V lost 6 bases and J lost 5, with 11 bases in between. CDR3 amino acids: CASSISYNNEQFF. CDR3 bases: TGTGCCAGCAGTATCTCTTATAACAATGAGCAGTTCTTC.

In its sample, this clonotype was seen a few times. A clone one base away is much larger, so this may be a read error. The V call is TRBV6-1, the J call TRBJ1-2; 8 bases align to TRBD1. This CDR3 contains 14 residues. The germline CDR1 and CDR2 sequences are MNHNS and SASEGT. CDR3 region: CPSSSRTGRYGYTF. CDR3 DNA: TGTCCCAGCAGCTCGAGGACAGGGCGCTATGGCTACACCTTC.

The table lists this clonotype with many counts. The chain recombines TRBV11-2 with TRBJ1-5; no firm D call. The CDR3 runs 14 residues. The V end was cut by 5 bases, the J end by 0 bases, with 8 bases between. Germline V gene data show CDR1 as SGHAT and CDR2 as FQNNGV. CDR3 loop: CASSDYYSNQPQHF. CDR3 bases: TGTGCCAGCAGCGACTATTATAGCAATCAGCCCCAGCATTTT.

Only a few counts were recorded for this clonotype. The chain carries TRBV12-3 or TRBV12-4 and TRBJ2-1; 9 bases align to TRBD1. The CDR3 is 17 amino acids. V dropped 3 bases and J dropped 3; count of bases not matched to a gene: 9. CDR3 in DNA: TGTGCCAGCAGTTTTGGGACAGGGCTCTTTATCTACAATGAGCAGTTCTTC. It specifies CASSFGTGLFIYNEQFF.

This clonotype was found many times. The J gene is TRBJ1-3, the V gene TRBV4-1, with D possibly TRBD1 on 5 matching bases. The CDR3 covers 15 residues. V dropped 4 bases and J dropped 3 bases, with 13 bases sitting between them. Germline V gives CDR1 MGHRA, CDR2 YSYEKL. The CDR3 protein is CASSPLAGGGNTIYF. The CDR3 DNA reads as TGCGCCAGCAGCCCTCTGGCCGGGGGTGGAAACACCATATATTTT.

In regard to this clonotype: This CDR3 fails to terminate in the conserved phenylalanine or tryptophan, so it likely reflects a read error. The chain joins TRBV5-1 to TRBJ2-5, with 7 bases lining up with TRBD1. The CDR3 totals 14 residues. CDR1 and CDR2 from the germline V gene are SGHRS and YFSETQ. Unmatched junction bases numbered 8, after V lost 4 bases and J lost 5 bases. For the CDR3, the DNA is TGCGCCAGCAGCGCTGAGACAGGGATTGAGACCCAGTACCTC. Its translation: CASSAETGIETQYL.

There are many counts of this clonotype. The CDR3 DNA reads TGTGCCAGCAGCCCCTTACATGGCACTGAAGCTTTCTTT. As protein: CASSPLHGTEAFF. The chain joins TRBV11-1 to TRBJ1-1; no definite D call. The CDR3 is made up of 13 amino acids. Germline CDR1 is SGHAT and CDR2 is FQDESV (reference sequence). V was trimmed by 5 bases and J by 4 bases, leaving 11 bases between them.

This clonotype was observed at least ten times. This rearrangement joins TRBV20-1 to TRBJ1-6, with 9 positions matching TRBD1. Germline-derived CDR1 and CDR2 are DFQATT and SNEGSKA (reference sequence). Trimming at V came to 6 bases and at J to 9 bases, leaving 12 bases not matched to a gene. The CDR3 sequence is 15 residues long. The CDR3 DNA reads as TGCAGTGCGTCGTTGAGGACAGGGGCGATTTCACCCCTCCACTTT. Its translation is CSASLRTGAISPLHF.

This clonotype was found many times. The chain has TRBV5-1 and TRBJ1-2, with D unresolved. With 2 bases removed from V and 1 base from J, the gap between germline ends came to 6 bases. Germline CDR1 reads SGHRS; CDR2 reads YFSETQ. The CDR3 consists of 13 residues. CDR3: CASSLQINYGYTF. The CDR3 coding sequence is TGCGCCAGCAGCTTACAGATTAACTATGGCTACACCTTC.

This clonotype was detected ten times or more. The rearrangement joins TRBV27 to TRBJ1-5; TRBD1 aligns across 7 bases. CDR1 is MNHEY and CDR2 is SMNVEV in the germline V gene (reference sequence). CDR3 size: 13 residues. V was clipped by 5 bases and J by 3 bases; unmatched bases: 1. The CDR3 protein is CASSTGDNQPQHF. The CDR3 bases are TGTGCCAGCAGTACAGGGGACAATCAGCCCCAGCATTTT.

This clonotype was detected ten times or more. V and J are TRBV18 and TRBJ1-1; TRBD1 agrees at 8 bases. The CDR3 has 13 residues. V lost 3 bases to trimming and J lost 8 bases; unmatched junction nucleotides: 5. Germline values: CDR1 KGHSH, CDR2 LQKENI. This CDR3 is CASSPGQAREAFF. CDR3 DNA sequence: TGTGCCAGCTCACCGGGACAGGCCAGAGAAGCTTTCTTT.

This clonotype was observed a few times. The V call is TRBV11-1, the J call TRBJ2-5, with D tentatively TRBD1 or TRBD2 (5 bases each). V was trimmed by 5 bases and J by 10 bases, leaving 17 bases between them. Per germline, CDR1 SGHAT and CDR2 FQDESV (reference sequence). The CDR3 spans 13 residues. DNA for the CDR3: TGTGCCAGCAGCCTACCGGGACCCCGCTTCCAGTACTTC. As protein: CASSLPGPRFQYF.

This clonotype was observed at least ten times. The CDR3 reads CASSLFGETQYF. CDR3 coding DNA: TGTGCCAGCAGCTTATTCGGGGAGACCCAGTACTTC. The chain uses TRBV11-2 and TRBJ2-5; D unclear. Trimming stripped 2 bases from V and 5 bases from J, with 6 bases between. Per germline, CDR1 SGHAT and CDR2 FQNNGV. This CDR3 comprises 12 residues.

This rearrangement joins TRBV29-1 to TRBJ1-1; D unresolved. V was clipped by 4 bases and J by 0 bases, with 12 bases between them. Germline assignment: CDR1 SQVTM and CDR2 ANQGSEA. The CDR3 consists of 14 residues. CDR3 region: CSVVQSNMNTEAFF. The CDR3 DNA reads as TGCAGCGTTGTACAGAGTAACATGAACACTGAAGCTTTCTTT.

This clonotype showed up many times. This rearrangement joins TRBV20-1 to TRBJ1-2, with D maybe TRBD1 (5 bases). The CDR3 consists of 13 residues. Trimming left V 1 base short and J 4 bases short, with 10 bases between. Germline V CDR1 and CDR2: DFQATT, SNEGSKA (reference sequence). The CDR3: CSARGIDSYGYTF. CDR3 DNA sequence: TGCAGTGCTAGAGGTATCGACAGCTATGGCTACACCTTC.

In this sample, this clonotype turned up many times. The chain is built from TRBV7-6 and TRBJ2-7; 8 bases map to TRBD2. The CDR3 spans 16 residues. Germline V gene sequence: CDR1 SGHVS, CDR2 FNYEAQ. V lost 5 bases and J lost 5; bases outside the gene matches: 14. CDR3 in DNA: TGTGCCAGCAGCCAAATTTTTCGGGAGGGCCAGGACGAGCAGTACTTC. Protein: CASSQIFREGQDEQYF.

This clonotype occurred a few times. This rearrangement joins TRBV7-6 to TRBJ2-5, with D possibly being TRBD2 (5 bases). V lost 3 bases and J 2 bases, leaving 7 bases between the germline ends. Germline V gene data show CDR1 as SGHVS and CDR2 as FNYEAQ. The CDR3 has 13 amino acids. The CDR3 sequence: CASSLTTQETQYF. The CDR3, as DNA: TGTGCCAGCAGCTTGACTACACAAGAGACCCAGTACTTC.

This clonotype was seen repeatedly, ten times or more. V usage is TRBV14 and J usage is TRBJ1-2; the D is unclear. This CDR3 has 13 amino acids. Trimming shortened V by 6 bases and J by 4 bases, and 12 bases separated the two germline ends. The germline gives CDR1 SGHDN, CDR2 FVKESK. The chain's CDR3 is CASSPGPSYGYTF. The DNA for the CDR3 is TGTGCCAGCAGTCCCGGGCCCTCCTATGGCTACACCTTC. Together with reference TRBV14 and TRBJ1-2, the CDR3 gives the full variable domain: EAGVTQFPSHSVIEKGQTVTLRCDPISGHDNLYWYRRVMGKEIKFLLHFVKESKQDESGMPNNRFLAERTGGTYSTLKVQPAELEDSGVYFCASSPGPSYGYTFGSGTRLTVV.

In its sample, this clonotype was seen many times. This sequence joins TRBV24-1 and TRBJ2-3; D is uncertain. Per the germline V gene, CDR1 is KGHDR and CDR2 is SFDVKD. CDR3 length equals 15 residues. V lost 4 bases and J lost 4, with 14 bases in between. The CDR3 spells CATSDGPRSADTQYF. The CDR3 DNA is TGTGCCACCAGTGACGGACCCCGATCCGCAGATACGCAGTATTTT.

This clonotype occurred many times. The chain is built from TRBV6-1 and TRBJ1-5; the match to TRBD1 covers 8 bases. With V trimmed by 5 bases and J by 4 bases, 4 bases remained unmatched. In germline, CDR1 is MNHNS, CDR2 SASEGT. The CDR3 is 14 residues long. This CDR3 is CASSQDRGNQPQHF. CDR3 bases: TGTGCCAGCAGTCAAGACAGGGGAAATCAGCCCCAGCATTTT.